This T cell receptor beta chain stems from a study of cytomegalovirus exposure and HLA in healthy donors. Study context: Most genotyped donors, approximately 81% of more than 300, had Caucasian-associated genetic ancestry. The study's findings and limits: High sensitivity and specificity were reportedly achieved when the classifier diagnosed cytomegalovirus status. Among CMV-associated TCR beta chains, most appeared HLA-restricted in a later analysis.

A multiplex PCR was run with 60 Vbeta primers and 13 Jbeta primers. The assay was immunoSEQ multiplex PCR, and TCRdb's table has in-frame clones only and misses some. The sample shows 150,000 or so clones, roughly 84% of them seen only once. Looked up from germline, CDR1 is SGHTA and CDR2 is FQGTGA. This CDR3 has 15 residues. V was cut by 3 bases and J by 2 bases, with 11 bases left in between. Notes on this clone: Its antigen remains unidentified.

Source material: PBMCs. This sequence originates from a woman aged 18-29 years in good health and CMV-seronegative. The V gene is TRBV7-3, the J gene TRBJ2-1; D is possibly TRBD2 (5 bases). In DNA, the CDR3 is TGTGCCAGCAGCTTCGGACTTATGCCCTACAATGAGCAGTTCTTC. Translation gives CASSFGLMPYNEQFF.